This entry lists 11 T cell receptor beta chains sequenced from one sample in a study of technical replicates of blood from several donors (dated by TCRdb to about 2017). The library was generated by the immunoSEQ multiplex PCR assay. The source is immuneACCESS, and TCRdb retained only in-frame sequences with V and J called. Part of the clones is not carried over; for the studies checked, unresolved V genes explain less than half of this, and the remainder is unexplained. For this sample there are around 70,000 clones; roughly 96% appear just once. The ten largest clonotypes hold 0.21% of the sample. Source material: T cells isolated from PBMCs. The source is a human donor in good health.

The chain couples TRBV5-1 to TRBJ2-5; 8 nucleotides match TRBD2. Germline V CDR1 and CDR2: SGHRS, YFSETQ. V gave up 0 bases and J gave up 5 bases; unmatched junction bases: 6. The CDR3 consists of 15 residues. The CDR3 nucleotides are TGCGCCAGCAGCTTGGGGACCTCGGGGGGGGAGACCCAGTACTTC. Translated, it gives CASSLGTSGGETQYF.

The chain joins TRBV4-2 to TRBJ2-7; D unresolved. The CDR3 has 14 amino acids. Germline V gene data show CDR1 as LGHNA and CDR2 as YNFKEQ. The germline V and J ends were trimmed by 4 bases and 0 bases, with 10 bases remaining between them. As DNA, the CDR3 is TGTGCCAGCAGCCCGCGAGCGAGCTCCTACGAGCAGTACTTC. Amino acids: CASSPRASSYEQYF.

This chain links TRBV5-1 with TRBJ2-7; weak D call: TRBD2 (7 bases). From germline, CDR1 is SGHRS and CDR2 YFSETQ. The CDR3 runs 15 residues. Trimming removed 1 base from V and 2 bases from J, with 13 bases in between. The CDR3 loop reads CASSLYSGDTYEQYF. CDR3 DNA sequence: TGCGCCAGCAGCTTGTACAGCGGGGACACCTACGAGCAGTACTTC. Looking up the rest from reference TRBV5-1 and TRBJ2-7 gives the full variable domain: KAGVTQTPRYLIKTRGQQVTLSCSPISGHRSVSWYQQTPGQGLQFLFEYFSETQRNKGNFPGRFSGRQFSNSRSEMNVSTLELGDSALYLCASSLYSGDTYEQYFGPGTRLTVT.

This sequence joins TRBV10-3 and TRBJ1-6, with 7 bases lining up with TRBD1. This CDR3 comprises 19 residues. V was pared by 0 bases and J by 8 bases, with 16 bases of the junction left unmatched. CDR1 ENHRY and CDR2 SYGVKD come from the germline V gene. In DNA form, the CDR3 reads TGTGCCATCAGTGAGTCGGAGGGACAGCTAAGGGGTTTGGATTCACCCCTCCACTTT. Residues: CAISESEGQLRGLDSPLHF.

The chain carries TRBV6-1 and TRBJ2-1; TRBD1 aligns across 10 bases. The germline gives CDR1 MNHNS, CDR2 SASEGT. This CDR3 comprises 17 residues. The junction had 7 bases not matched to a gene; V was cut back by 3 bases and J by 2 bases. The CDR3 nucleotides read TGTGCCAGCAGTGACCCCCCCGGGACAGGGGCCTACAATGAGCAGTTCTTC. This gives the protein CASSDPPGTGAYNEQFF.

This sequence joins TRBV19 and TRBJ2-6, with TRBD1 matching over 8 bases. The trim removed 4 bases at V and 2 bases at J, leaving 13 bases unmatched. Germline V gene sequence: CDR1 LNHDA, CDR2 SQIVND (reference sequence). This CDR3 has 19 residues. The CDR3 coding sequence is TGTGCCAGTAGTACCCTTTCTAGGACAGGGAAGACTGGGGCCAACGTCCTGACTTTC. As protein: CASSTLSRTGKTGANVLTF.

This sequence joins TRBV7-9 and TRBJ2-7; TRBD2 agrees at 7 bases. In germline, CDR1 is SEHNR, CDR2 FQNEAQ (reference sequence). The CDR3 is 14 residues long. Trimming at V came to 1 base and at J to 1 base, leaving 1 base not matched to a gene. The DNA for the CDR3 is TGTGCCAGCAGCTTAGGGGGGGGGTCCTACGAGCAGTACTTC. Translated: CASSLGGGSYEQYF.

CDR3 nucleotide sequence: TGTGCCAGCACCGGAGCGGGGGCAAACACTGAAGCTTTCTTT. The encoded protein is CASTGAGANTEAFF. The chain employs TRBV21-1 and TRBJ1-1. TRBV21-1 is flagged as a pseudogene. CDR3 length equals 14 residues.

The V and J genes are TRBV27 and TRBJ2-2; D may be TRBD1 (5 bases). Germline CDR1 reads MNHEY; CDR2 reads SMNVEV (reference sequence). With 6 bases removed from V and 5 bases from J, the gap between germline ends came to 13 bases. The CDR3 totals 14 residues. The DNA of the CDR3 is TGTGCCAGCAGGAGACAGAGCGTTACCGGGGAGCTGTTTTTT. It encodes CASRRQSVTGELFF.

V usage is TRBV2 and J usage is TRBJ1-5; 9 nucleotides align to TRBD1. Per germline, CDR1 SNHLY and CDR2 FYNNEI. The CDR3 covers 15 residues. V shed 7 bases and J 0 bases; nucleotides not matched to a gene: 4. The CDR3, as DNA: TGTGCCAGCAATACAGGGGGCCGTAGCAATCAGCCCCAGCATTTT. Protein sequence: CASNTGGRSNQPQHF. The whole variable domain, remainder taken from reference TRBV2 and TRBJ1-5, is EPEVTQTPSHQVTQMGQEVILRCVPISNHLYFYWYRQILGQKVEFLVSFYNNEISEKSEIFDDQFSVERPDGSNFTLKIRSTKLEDSAMYFCASNTGGRSNQPQHFGDGTRLSIL.

The gene calls are TRBV5-1 and TRBJ1-4; 7 bases line up with TRBD1. The CDR3 extends over 14 amino acids. Germline V gene sequence: CDR1 SGHRS, CDR2 YFSETQ. Unmatched junction bases numbered 5, after V lost 4 bases and J lost 5 bases. DNA of the CDR3: TGCGCCAGCAGCGGTGGGACAGAAAATGAAAAACTGTTTTTT. Residues: CASSGGTENEKLFF.